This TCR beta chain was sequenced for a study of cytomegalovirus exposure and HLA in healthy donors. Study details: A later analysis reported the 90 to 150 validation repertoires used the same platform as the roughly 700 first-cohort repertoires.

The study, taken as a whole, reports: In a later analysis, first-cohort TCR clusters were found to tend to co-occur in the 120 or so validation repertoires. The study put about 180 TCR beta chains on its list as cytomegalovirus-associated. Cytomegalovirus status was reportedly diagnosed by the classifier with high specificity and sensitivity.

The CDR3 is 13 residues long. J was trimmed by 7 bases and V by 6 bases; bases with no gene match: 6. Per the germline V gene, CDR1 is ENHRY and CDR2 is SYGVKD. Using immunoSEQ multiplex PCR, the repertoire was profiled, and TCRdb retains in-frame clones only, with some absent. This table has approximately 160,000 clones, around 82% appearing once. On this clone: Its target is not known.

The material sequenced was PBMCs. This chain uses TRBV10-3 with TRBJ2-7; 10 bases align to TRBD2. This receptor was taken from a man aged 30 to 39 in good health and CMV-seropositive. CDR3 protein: CAIRSGRAGEQYF. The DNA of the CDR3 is TGTGCCATCAGGAGCGGGAGGGCCGGGGAGCAGTACTTC.